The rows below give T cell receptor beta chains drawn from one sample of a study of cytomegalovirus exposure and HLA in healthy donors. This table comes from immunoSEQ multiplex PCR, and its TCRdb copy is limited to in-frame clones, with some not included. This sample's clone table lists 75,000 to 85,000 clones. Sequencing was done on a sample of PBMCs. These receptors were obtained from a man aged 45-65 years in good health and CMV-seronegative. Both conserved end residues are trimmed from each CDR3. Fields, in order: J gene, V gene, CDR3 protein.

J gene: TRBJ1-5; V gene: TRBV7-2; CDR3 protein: ASSFARFGNQPQH
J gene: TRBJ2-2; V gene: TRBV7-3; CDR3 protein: ASSTWTRNTGELF
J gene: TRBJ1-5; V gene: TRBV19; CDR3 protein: ASSIGQGETITPQH
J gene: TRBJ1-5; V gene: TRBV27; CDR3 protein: ASSWVSGQPQH
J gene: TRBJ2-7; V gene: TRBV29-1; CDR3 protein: SVEVSGRTGGLEQY
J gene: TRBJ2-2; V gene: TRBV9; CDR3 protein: ASSVGDNAAGELF
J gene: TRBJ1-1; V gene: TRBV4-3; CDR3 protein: ASSQVANTEAF
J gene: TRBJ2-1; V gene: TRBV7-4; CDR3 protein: ASIQGHTSGGAGNEQF
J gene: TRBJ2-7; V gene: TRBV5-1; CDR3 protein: ASSLDPGTYEQY
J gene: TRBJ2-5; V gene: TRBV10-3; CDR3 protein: AISKAGNQETQY
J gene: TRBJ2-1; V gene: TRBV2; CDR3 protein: ASTPGSSYNEQF
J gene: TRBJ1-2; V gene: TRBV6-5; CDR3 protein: ASSYGGTGRGYT
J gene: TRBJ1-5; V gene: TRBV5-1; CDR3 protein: ASSLAGGRNQPQH
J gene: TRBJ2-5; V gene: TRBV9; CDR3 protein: ASSVEGQGETQY
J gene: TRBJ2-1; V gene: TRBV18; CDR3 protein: ASSPLGGVTYNEQF
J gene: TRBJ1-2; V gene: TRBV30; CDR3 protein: ALGQALGYGYT
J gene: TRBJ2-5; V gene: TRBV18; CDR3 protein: ASSPPAETQY
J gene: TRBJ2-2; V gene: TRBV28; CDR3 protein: ASFGRPRTGRWTGELF
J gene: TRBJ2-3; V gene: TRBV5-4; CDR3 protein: ASSPFLSGGADTQY
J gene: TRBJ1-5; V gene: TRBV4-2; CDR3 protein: ASSQEVQGRSQPQH
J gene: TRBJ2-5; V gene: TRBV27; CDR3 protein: ASSFISGEQY
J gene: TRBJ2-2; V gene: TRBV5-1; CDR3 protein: ASSPYRDRGGTGELF
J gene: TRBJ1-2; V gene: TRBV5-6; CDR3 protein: ASSLAQNYGYT
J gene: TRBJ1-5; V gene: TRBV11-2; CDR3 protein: ASSLAPGGLQPQH
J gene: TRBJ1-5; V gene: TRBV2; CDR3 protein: ASSGVAAGSNQPQH
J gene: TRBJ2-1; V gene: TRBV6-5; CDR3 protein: ASTDGSSYNEQF
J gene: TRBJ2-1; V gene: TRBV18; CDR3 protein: ASSLLAGGTYNEQF
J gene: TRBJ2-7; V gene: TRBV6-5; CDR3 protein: ASSYTTRVYEQY
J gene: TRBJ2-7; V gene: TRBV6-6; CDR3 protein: ASTQDRASYEQY
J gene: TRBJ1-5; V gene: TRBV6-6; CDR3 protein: ASSQMGTLNQPQH